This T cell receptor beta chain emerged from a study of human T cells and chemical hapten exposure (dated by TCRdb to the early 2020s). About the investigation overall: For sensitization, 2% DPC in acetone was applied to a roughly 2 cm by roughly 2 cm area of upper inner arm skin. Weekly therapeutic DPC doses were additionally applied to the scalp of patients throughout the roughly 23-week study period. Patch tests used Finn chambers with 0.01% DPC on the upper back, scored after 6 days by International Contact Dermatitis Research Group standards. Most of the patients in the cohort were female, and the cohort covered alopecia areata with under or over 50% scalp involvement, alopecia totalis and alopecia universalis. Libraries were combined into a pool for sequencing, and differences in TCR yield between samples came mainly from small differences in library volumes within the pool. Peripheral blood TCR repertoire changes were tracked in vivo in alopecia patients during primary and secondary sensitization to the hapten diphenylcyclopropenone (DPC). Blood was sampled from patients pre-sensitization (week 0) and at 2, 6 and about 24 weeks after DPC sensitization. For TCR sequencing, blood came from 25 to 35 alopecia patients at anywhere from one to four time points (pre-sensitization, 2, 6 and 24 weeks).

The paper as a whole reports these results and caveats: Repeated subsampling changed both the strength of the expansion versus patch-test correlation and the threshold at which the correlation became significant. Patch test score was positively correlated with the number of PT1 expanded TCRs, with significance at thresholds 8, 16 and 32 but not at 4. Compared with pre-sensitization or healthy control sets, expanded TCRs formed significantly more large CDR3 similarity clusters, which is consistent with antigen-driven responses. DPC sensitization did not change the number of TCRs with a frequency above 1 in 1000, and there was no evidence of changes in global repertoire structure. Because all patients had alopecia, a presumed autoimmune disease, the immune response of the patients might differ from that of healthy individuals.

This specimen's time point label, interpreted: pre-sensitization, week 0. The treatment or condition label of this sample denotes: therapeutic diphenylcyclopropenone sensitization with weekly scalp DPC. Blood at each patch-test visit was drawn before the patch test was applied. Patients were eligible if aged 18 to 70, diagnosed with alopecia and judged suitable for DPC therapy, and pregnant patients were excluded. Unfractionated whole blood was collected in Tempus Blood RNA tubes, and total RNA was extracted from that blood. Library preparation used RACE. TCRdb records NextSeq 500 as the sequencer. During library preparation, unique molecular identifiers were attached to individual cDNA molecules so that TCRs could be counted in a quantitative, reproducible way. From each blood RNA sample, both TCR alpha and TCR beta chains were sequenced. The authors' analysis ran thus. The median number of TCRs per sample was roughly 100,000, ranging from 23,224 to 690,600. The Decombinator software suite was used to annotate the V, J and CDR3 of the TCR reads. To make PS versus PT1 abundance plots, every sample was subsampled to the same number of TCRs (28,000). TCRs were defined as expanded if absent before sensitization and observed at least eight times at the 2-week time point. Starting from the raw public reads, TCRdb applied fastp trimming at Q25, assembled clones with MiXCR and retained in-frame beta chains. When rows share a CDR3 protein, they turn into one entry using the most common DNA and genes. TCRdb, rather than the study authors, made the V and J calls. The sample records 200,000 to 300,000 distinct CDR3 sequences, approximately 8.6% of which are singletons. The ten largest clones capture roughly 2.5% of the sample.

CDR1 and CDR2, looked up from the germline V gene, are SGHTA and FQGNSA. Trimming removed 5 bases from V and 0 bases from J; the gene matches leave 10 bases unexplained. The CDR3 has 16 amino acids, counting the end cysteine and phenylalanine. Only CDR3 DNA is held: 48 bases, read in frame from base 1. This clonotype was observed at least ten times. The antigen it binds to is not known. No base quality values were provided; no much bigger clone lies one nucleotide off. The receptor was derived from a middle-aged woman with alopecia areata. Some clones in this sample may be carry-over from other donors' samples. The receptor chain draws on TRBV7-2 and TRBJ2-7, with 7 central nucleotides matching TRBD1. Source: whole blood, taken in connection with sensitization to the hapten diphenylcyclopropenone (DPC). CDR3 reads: CASSPSTGDSSYEQYF. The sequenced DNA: TGTGCCAGCAGCCCATCCACCGGGGACAGCTCCTACGAGCAGTACTTC.